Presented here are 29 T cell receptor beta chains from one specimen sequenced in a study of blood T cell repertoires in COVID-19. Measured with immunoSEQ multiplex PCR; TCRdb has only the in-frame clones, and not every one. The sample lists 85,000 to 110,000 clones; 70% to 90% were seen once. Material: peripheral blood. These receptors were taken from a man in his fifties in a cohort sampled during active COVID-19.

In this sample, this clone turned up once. The CDR3 nucleotides read TGTGCCAGCAGCTTAACAGCGGACCGATCCTACGAGCAGTACGTC. Translating gives CASSLTADRSYEQYV. The gene calls are TRBV11-2 and TRBJ2-7; TRBD2 is a possible D gene (5 bases). CDR1 SGHAT and CDR2 FQNNGV come from the germline V gene. This CDR3 is built from 15 residues. V was cut by 2 bases and J by 1 base, with 12 bases left in between.

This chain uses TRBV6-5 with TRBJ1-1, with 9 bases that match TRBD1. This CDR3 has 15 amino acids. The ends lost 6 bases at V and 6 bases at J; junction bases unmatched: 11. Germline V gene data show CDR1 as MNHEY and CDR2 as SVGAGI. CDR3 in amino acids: CASSSDRGGGSEAFF. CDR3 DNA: TGTGCCAGCAGCTCGGACAGGGGAGGAGGGTCTGAAGCTTTCTTT.

In nucleotides, the CDR3 is TGTGCCAGCAGCGTAATGACAGGGGGAGAGACCCAGTACTTC. It translates to CASSVMTGGETQYF. The genes are TRBV9 and TRBJ2-5, with 9 bases that match TRBD1. Germline V gene lookup returns CDR1 SGDLS and CDR2 YYNGEE. Trimming at V came to 1 base and at J to 4 bases, leaving 2 bases not matched to a gene. The CDR3 totals 14 residues.

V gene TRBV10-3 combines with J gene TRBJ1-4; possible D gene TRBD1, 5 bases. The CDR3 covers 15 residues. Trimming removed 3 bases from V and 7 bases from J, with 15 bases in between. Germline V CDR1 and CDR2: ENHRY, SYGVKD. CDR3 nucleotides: TGTGCCATCAGTGATTGGGGGGGACTTGGTGAAAAACTGTTTTTT. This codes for CAISDWGGLGEKLFF.

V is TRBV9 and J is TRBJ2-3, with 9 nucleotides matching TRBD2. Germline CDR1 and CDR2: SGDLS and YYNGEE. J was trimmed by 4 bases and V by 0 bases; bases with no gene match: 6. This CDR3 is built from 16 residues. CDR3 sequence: CASSVEGLAIADTQYF. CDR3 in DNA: TGTGCCAGCAGCGTAGAGGGACTAGCTATCGCAGATACGCAGTATTTT.

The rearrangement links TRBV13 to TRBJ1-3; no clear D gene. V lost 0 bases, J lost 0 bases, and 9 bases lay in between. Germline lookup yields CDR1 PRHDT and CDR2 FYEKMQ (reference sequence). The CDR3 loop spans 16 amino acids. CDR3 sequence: CASSLGGLNSGNTIYF. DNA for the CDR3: TGTGCCAGCAGCTTAGGGGGCCTAAACTCTGGAAACACCATATATTTT.

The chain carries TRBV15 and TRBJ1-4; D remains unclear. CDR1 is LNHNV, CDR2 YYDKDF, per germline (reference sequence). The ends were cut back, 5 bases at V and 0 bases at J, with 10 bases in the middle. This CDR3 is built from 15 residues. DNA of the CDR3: TGTGCCACCAGCTCAGAGGGCACAACTAATGAAAAACTGTTTTTT. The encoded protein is CATSSEGTTNEKLFF.

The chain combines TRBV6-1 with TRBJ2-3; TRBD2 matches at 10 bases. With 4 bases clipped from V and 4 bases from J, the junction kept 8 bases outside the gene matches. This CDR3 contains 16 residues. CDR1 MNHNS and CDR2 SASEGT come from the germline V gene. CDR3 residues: CASSGVSGGAPDTQYF. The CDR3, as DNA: TGTGCCAGCAGTGGGGTGAGCGGGGGGGCTCCAGATACGCAGTATTTT.

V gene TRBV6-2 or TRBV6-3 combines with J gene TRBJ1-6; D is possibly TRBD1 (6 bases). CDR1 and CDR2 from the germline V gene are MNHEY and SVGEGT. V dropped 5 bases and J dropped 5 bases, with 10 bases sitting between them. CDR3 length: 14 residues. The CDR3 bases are TGTGCCAGCAGTAACCCAGGGGATAATTCACCCCTCCACTTT. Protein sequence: CASSNPGDNSPLHF.

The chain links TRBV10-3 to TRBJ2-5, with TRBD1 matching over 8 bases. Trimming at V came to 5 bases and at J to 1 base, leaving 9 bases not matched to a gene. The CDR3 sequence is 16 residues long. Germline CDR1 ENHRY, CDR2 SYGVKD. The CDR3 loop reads CAISYTGGKSQETQYF. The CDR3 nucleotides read TGTGCCATCAGTTATACAGGGGGGAAGTCCCAAGAGACCCAGTACTTC.

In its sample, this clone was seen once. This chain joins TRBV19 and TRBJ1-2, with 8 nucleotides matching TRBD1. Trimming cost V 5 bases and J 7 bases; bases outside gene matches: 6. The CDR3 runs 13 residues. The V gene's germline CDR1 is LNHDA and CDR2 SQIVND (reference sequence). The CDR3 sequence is CASSEQGAGGYTF. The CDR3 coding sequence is TGTGCCAGTAGTGAGCAGGGGGCTGGTGGCTACACCTTC. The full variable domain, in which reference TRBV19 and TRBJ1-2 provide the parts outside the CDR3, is DGGITQSPKYLFRKEGQNVTLSCEQNLNHDAMYWYRQDPGQGLRLIYYSQIVNDFQKGDIAEGYSVSREKKESFPLTVTSAQKNPTAFYLCASSEQGAGGYTFGSGTRLTVV.

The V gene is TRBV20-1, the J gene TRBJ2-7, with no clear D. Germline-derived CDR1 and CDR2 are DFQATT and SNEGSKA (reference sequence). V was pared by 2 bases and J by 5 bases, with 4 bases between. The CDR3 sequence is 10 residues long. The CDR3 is CSARLNEQYF. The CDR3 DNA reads TGCAGTGCTAGACTTAACGAGCAGTACTTC.

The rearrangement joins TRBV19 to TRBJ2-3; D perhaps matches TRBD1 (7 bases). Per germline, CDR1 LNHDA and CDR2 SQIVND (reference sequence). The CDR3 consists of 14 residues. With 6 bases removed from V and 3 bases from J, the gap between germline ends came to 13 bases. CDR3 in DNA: TGTGCCAGTAGCGTGACAGGGAGGACAGATACGCAGTATTTT. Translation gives CASSVTGRTDTQYF.

CDR3 in amino acids: CASSEYGTRRSGANVLTF. The CDR3 DNA reads as TGTGCCAGCAGTGAATATGGGACTCGCCGCTCTGGGGCCAACGTCCTGACTTTC. This chain uses TRBV25-1 with TRBJ2-6; D perhaps matches TRBD2 (6 bases). V shed 0 bases and J shed 0 bases, with 12 bases lying between them. This CDR3 is 18 amino acids long. From germline, CDR1 is MGHDK and CDR2 SYGVNS.

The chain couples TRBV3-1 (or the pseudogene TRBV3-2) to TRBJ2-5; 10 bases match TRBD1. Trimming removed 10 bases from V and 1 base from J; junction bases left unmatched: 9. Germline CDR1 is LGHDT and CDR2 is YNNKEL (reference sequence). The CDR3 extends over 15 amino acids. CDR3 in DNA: TGTGCCACCACTGATCGGACAGGGGGCCAAGAGACCCAGTACTTC. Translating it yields CATTDRTGGQETQYF.

The CDR3 region has the DNA TGTGCCAGCAGTGATCCAGGGTATACCTACAATGAGCAGTTCTTC. Translated: CASSDPGYTYNEQFF. The chain combines TRBV2 with TRBJ2-1; maybe TRBD1 (5 bases). Germline CDR1 SNHLY, CDR2 FYNNEI. Trimming took 3 bases from V and 2 from J, leaving 11 bases between them. CDR3 length: 15 amino acids.

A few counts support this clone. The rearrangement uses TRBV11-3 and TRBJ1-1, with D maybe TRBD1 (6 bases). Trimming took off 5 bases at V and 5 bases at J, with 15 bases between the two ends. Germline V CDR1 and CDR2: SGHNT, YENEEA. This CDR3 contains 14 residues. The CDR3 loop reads CASSPGGAWTEAFF. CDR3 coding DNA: TGTGCCAGCAGCCCCGGGGGGGCTTGGACTGAAGCTTTCTTT.

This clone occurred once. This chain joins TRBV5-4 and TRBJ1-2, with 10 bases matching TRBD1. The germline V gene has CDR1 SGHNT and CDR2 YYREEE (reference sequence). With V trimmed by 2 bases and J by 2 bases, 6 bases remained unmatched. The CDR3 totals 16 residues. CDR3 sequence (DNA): TGTGCCAGCAGCTTTCCGGGACAGGGGCGAAACTATGGCTACACCTTC. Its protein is CASSFPGQGRNYGYTF.

CDR3 amino acids: CASSQDGGVGGYTF. CDR3 sequence (DNA): TGTGCCAGCAGCCAAGATGGGGGGGTGGGTGGCTACACCTTC. The chain uses TRBV4-2 and TRBJ1-2, with D maybe TRBD1 (5 bases). This CDR3 spans 14 amino acids. Per germline, CDR1 LGHNA and CDR2 YNFKEQ. The V end lost 0 bases, the J end lost 7 bases, and 12 bases lay between the germline ends.

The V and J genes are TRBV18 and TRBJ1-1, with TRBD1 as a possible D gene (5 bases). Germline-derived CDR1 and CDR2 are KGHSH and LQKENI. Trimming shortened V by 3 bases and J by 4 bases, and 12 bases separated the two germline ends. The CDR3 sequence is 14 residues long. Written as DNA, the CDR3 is TGTGCCAGCTCACCCGTGGACCAGGGCACTGAAGCTTTCTTT. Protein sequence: CASSPVDQGTEAFF.

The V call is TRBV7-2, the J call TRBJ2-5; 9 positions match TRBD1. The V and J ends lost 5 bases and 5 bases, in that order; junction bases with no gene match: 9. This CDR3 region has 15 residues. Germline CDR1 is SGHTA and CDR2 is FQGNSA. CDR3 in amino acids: CASSPGTGLRETQYF. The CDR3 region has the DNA TGTGCCAGCAGCCCCGGGACAGGGCTTCGGGAGACCCAGTACTTC.

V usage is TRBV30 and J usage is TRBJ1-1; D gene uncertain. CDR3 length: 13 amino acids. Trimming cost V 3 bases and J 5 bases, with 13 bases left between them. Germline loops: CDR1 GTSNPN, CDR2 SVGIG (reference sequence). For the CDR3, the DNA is TGTGCCTGGAGCCCCCACCCCGGGACTGAAGCTTTCTTT. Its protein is CAWSPHPGTEAFF.

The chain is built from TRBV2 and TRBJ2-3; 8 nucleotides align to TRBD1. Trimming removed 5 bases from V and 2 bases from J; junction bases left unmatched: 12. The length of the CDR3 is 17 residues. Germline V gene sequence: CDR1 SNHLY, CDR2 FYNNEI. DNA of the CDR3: TGTGCCAGCAGTCCCCAAAGGGTCAGGGGGCACACAGATACGCAGTATTTT. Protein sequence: CASSPQRVRGHTDTQYF.

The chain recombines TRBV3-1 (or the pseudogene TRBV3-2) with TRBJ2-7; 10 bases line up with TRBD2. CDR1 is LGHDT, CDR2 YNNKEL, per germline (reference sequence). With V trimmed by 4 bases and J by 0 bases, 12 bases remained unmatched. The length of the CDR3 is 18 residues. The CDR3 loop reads CASSRTTSGAISSYEQYF. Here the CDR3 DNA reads TGTGCCAGCAGCCGGACTACTAGCGGGGCAATAAGCTCCTACGAGCAGTACTTC.

CDR3: CASSLEGGRTDTQYF. DNA of the CDR3: TGTGCCAGCAGCTTAGAGGGGGGGCGCACAGATACGCAGTATTTT. This chain joins TRBV7-8 and TRBJ2-3; D might be TRBD2 (7 bases). The CDR3 is made up of 15 amino acids. Germline CDR1 is SGHVS and CDR2 is FQNEAQ. Trimming pared 1 base from V and 1 base from J, leaving 9 bases between.

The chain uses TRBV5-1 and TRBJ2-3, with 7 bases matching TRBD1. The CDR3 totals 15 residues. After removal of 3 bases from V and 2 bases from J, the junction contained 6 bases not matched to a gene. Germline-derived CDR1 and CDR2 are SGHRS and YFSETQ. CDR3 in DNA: TGCGCCAGCAGCTCGGCCGGGACAGCCACAGATACGCAGTATTTT. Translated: CASSSAGTATDTQYF.

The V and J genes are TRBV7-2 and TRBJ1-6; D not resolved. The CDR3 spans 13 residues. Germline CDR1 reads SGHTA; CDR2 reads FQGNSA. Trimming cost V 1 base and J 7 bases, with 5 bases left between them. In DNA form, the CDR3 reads TGTGCCAGCAGCTTAGGAGTGAATTCACCCCTCCACTTT. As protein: CASSLGVNSPLHF.

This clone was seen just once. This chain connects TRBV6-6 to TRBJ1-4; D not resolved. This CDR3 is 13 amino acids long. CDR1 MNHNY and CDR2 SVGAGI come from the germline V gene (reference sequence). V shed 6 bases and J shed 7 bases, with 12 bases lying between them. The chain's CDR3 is CASRNNRGEKLFF. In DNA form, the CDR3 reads TGTGCCAGCAGGAACAACCGGGGTGAAAAACTGTTTTTT.

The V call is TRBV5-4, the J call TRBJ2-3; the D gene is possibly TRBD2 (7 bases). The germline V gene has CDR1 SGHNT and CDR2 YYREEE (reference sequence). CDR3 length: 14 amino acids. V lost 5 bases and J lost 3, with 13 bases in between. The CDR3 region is CASSRGGGTDTQYF. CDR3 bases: TGTGCCAGCAGTCGAGGGGGGGGAACAGATACGCAGTATTTT.